One T cell receptor beta chain is described in this entry. It has no known antigen specificity. No qualities accompany the bases; no much larger clone lies one base away. These data belong to a study of OX40 agonist ivuxolimab in advanced cancers. About the full investigation: Ivuxolimab was a fully human IgG2 agonistic monoclonal antibody targeting the costimulatory receptor OX40 (CD134). Prior anti-PD-1, anti-PD-L1 or anti-CTLA-4 therapy was permitted, and approximately 40% of dose-escalation patients had received checkpoint inhibitors. The purpose of peripheral TCRbeta sequencing was to test whether ivuxolimab changed TCR sequence diversity and led to clonal T-cell expansion. The monotherapy dose-escalation portion (N = 52 patients) of the phase I ivuxolimab trial is reported in the paper. Intravenous ivuxolimab was administered to patients every 2 weeks at six dose levels: 0.01, 0.1, 0.3, 1.5, 3 and 10 mg/kg. A male proportion of 70% to 90% and a mean age of approximately 62 years, ranging from roughly 20 to 80, were recorded for the dose-escalation cohort. Partial responses occurred in three dose-escalation patients: two with cutaneous melanoma and one with hepatocellular carcinoma. Of the approximately 50 dose-escalation patients, hepatocellular carcinoma was present in about 20, melanoma in approximately 15, renal cell carcinoma in 9 and head and neck cancer in 9.

Genomic DNA was isolated from the sorted cells so that the TCRbeta CDR3 region could be sequenced. The immunoSEQ Assay was used to sequence the TCRbeta CDR3 regions. In TCRdb, the immuneACCESS table is reduced to in-frame sequences with V and J assigned. These tables do not hold every clone; where another copy was compared, an unresolved V gene accounts for under half, and the others remain unexplained. The sample table holds about 49,000 clones, of which about 75% were seen once. The ten most abundant clones make up roughly 7.9% of the sample. Study-wide conclusions, independent of this receptor: In the 0.1-3.0 mg/kg groups, partial responders were among the patients with the lowest normalized peripheral clonal expansion, particularly in CD8+ T cells. Low levels of normalized T-cell clonal expansion were also seen in some nonresponding patients. After ivuxolimab, more expanded clones were found on average in CD8+ T cells than in CD4+ T cells. Which antigens the clonally expanded peripheral T cells were specific for was not determined. Clonal expansion of both CD4+ and CD8+ blood T cells was observed from baseline to week 6 at doses 0.1 to 3.0 mg/kg.

Patients with a history of autoimmune disease or receiving systemic immunosuppression were excluded from the trial. Peripheral blood for TCR sequencing was drawn from every dose cohort at baseline, at cycle 4 day 1 and at cycle 7 day 1. The samples were drawn from a first-in-human, open-label, multicenter phase I dose-escalation trial of ivuxolimab. Adults with locally advanced or metastatic melanoma, renal cell carcinoma, hepatocellular carcinoma or head and neck squamous cell carcinoma were enrolled in the trial. CD4+ and CD8+ T cells were sorted separately from peripheral blood before TCR sequencing. V is reduced by 5 bases and J by 5 bases, leaving a spacing of 19 bases between them. The germline V gene (reference sequence) specifies MNHEY as CDR1 and SMNVEV as CDR2. Taken from cysteine to phenylalanine, the CDR3 has 15 residues. CDR3 DNA only is kept here, 45 bases in frame from base 1.

The specimen comprised CD4+ or CD8+ T cells sorted from blood, sampled in a trial of the OX40 agonist ivuxolimab. The chain was built from TRBV27 and TRBJ2-7, with no D gene named confidently. This TCR came from an adult with an advanced solid tumor such as melanoma, head and neck, liver or kidney cancer. At the DNA level, the sequence is TGTGCCAGCAGTCCCCAGTTGGTGGCCGCCGACGAGCAGTACTTC. This codes for CASSPQLVAADEQYF.